This TCR beta chain was found in a study of vaccination and CD4 T cells after COVID-19. On the study more broadly: Stimulation of the cells used overlapping spike peptide pools from SARS-CoV-2 and from the common cold coronaviruses HCoV-NL63, HCoV-OC43 and HCoV-229E.

Per germline, CDR1 MNHNS and CDR2 SASEGT. The length of the CDR3 is 12 residues. Trimming shortened V by 6 bases and J by 8 bases, and 13 bases separated the two germline ends. Points on this clonotype: No antigen is known for it.

Regarding treatment: approximately 10-day PBMC culture with coronavirus spike peptide pools or control peptides (ViraFEST assay). Cultured CD4+ T cells had their DNA profiled by the Oncomine TCR Beta short-read assay. Each CDR3 protein gets one entry after TCRdb re-called the PCR reads with MiXCR. In the table there are roughly 20,000 distinct CDR3 sequences, about 50% of which are singletons. The sample here was CD4+ T cells from blood, cultured in vitro, taken before SARS-CoV-2 vaccination. V and J are TRBV6-1 and TRBJ1-1; D might be TRBD1 (5 bases). This clonotype was obtained from a human donor who had recovered from COVID-19. This chain's CDR3 is CASSGTGTEAFF. The CDR3 DNA is TGTGCCAGCAGCGGGACCGGGACGGAAGCTTTCTTT.